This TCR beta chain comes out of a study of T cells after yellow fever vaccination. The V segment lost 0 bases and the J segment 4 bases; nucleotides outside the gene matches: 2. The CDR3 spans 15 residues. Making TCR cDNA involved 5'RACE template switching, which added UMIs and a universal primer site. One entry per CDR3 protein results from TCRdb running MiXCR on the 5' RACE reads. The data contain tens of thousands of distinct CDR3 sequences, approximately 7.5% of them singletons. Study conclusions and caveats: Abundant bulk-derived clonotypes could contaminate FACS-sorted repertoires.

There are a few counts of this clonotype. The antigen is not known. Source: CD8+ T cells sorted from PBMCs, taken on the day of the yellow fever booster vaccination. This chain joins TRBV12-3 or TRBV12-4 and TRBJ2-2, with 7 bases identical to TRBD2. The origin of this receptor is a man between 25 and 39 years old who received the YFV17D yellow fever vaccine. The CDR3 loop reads CASSLAGRSTGELFF. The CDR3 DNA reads TGTGCCAGCAGTTTAGCCGGGAGGTCCACCGGGGAGCTGTTTTTT.